These 23 T cell receptor beta chains share one sample of origin, sequenced in a study of cytomegalovirus exposure and HLA in healthy donors. The PCR contained 60 Vbeta and 13 Jbeta primers. Repertoires were generated with immunoSEQ multiplex PCR, while TCRdb's copy carries only in-frame clones and drops some. The data show about 120,000 clones, around three quarters seen once. Sequencing input: PBMCs. Receptors originate from a woman under 40 in good health and CMV-seropositive.

This sequence joins TRBV15 and TRBJ2-1; D call uncertain. V was pared by 1 base and J by 7 bases, with 8 bases between. Germline V gene data show CDR1 as LNHNV and CDR2 as YYDKDF (reference sequence). The CDR3 contains 13 residues. The CDR3 nucleotides read TGTGCCACCAGCAGAGTCCCCGGGAATGAGCAGTTCTTC. This codes for CATSRVPGNEQFF.

The chain uses TRBV2 and TRBJ1-2; perhaps TRBD1 as D (5 bases). The V end was cut by 6 bases, the J end by 7 bases, with 12 bases between. CDR1 and CDR2 from the germline V gene are SNHLY and FYNNEI. The CDR3 is 12 amino acids. This chain's CDR3 is CASSSGRGGYTF. CDR3 nucleotides: TGTGCCAGCAGCTCCGGGAGGGGTGGCTACACCTTC. Variable domain in full (rest from reference TRBV2 and TRBJ1-2): EPEVTQTPSHQVTQMGQEVILRCVPISNHLYFYWYRQILGQKVEFLVSFYNNEISEKSEIFDDQFSVERPDGSNFTLKIRSTKLEDSAMYFCASSSGRGGYTFGSGTRLTVV.

V is TRBV10-3 and J is TRBJ1-2; possibly TRBD1 for D (5 bases). The CDR3 spans 14 residues. CDR1 is ENHRY, CDR2 SYGVKD, per germline. V lost 2 bases and J lost 6, with 13 bases in between. As DNA, the CDR3 is TGTGCCATCAGTGAGATGGGGCAGGGCGATGGCTACACCTTC. Encoded protein: CAISEMGQGDGYTF.

V usage is TRBV4-1 and J usage is TRBJ1-6, with 11 bases lining up with TRBD1. CDR1 is MGHRA and CDR2 is YSYEKL in the germline V gene. This CDR3 spans 15 amino acids. V was pared by 3 bases and J by 8 bases, with 3 bases of the junction left unmatched. The CDR3 spells CASSQDRGPDSPLHF. CDR3 nucleotides: TGCGCCAGCAGCCAGGACAGGGGGCCCGATTCACCCCTCCACTTT.

This rearrangement joins TRBV18 to TRBJ2-4; 7 bases fit TRBD2. This CDR3 has 13 residues. The germline CDR1 and CDR2 sequences are KGHSH and LQKENI. Trimming cost V 2 bases and J 10 bases; bases outside gene matches: 5. The CDR3 region has the DNA TGTGCCAGCTCACCAGCTGGGAGGGAGATTCAGTACTTC. Its protein is CASSPAGREIQYF.

The chain employs TRBV9 and TRBJ2-1; no reliable D call. CDR3 length equals 15 residues. Germline V lookup: CDR1 SGDLS, CDR2 YYNGEE. The V end lost 0 bases, the J end lost 0 bases, and 7 bases lay between the germline ends. The CDR3 loop reads CASSVAPSSYNEQFF. For the CDR3, the DNA is TGTGCCAGCAGCGTAGCTCCTAGCTCCTACAATGAGCAGTTCTTC.

This clone was observed a handful of times. The chain joins TRBV28 to TRBJ1-6; TRBD1 agrees at 9 bases. The V gene's germline CDR1 is MDHEN and CDR2 SYDVKM. The junction had 11 bases not matched to a gene; V was cut back by 4 bases and J by 7 bases. The CDR3 is 17 residues long. Here the CDR3 reads CASSSRGTGTGNSPLHF. In DNA, the CDR3 is TGTGCCAGCAGTTCGAGAGGGACAGGGACGGGGAATTCACCCCTCCACTTT.

This sequence joins TRBV7-9 and TRBJ2-1; TRBD1 is a possible D gene (6 bases). Germline CDR1 and CDR2: SEHNR and FQNEAQ (reference sequence). This CDR3 is built from 15 residues. Trimming pared 4 bases from V and 6 bases from J, leaving 16 bases between. The CDR3, as DNA: TGTGCCAGCAGCTCCGGCAACAGGGTAGGCAATGAGCAGTTCTTC. Encoded protein: CASSSGNRVGNEQFF.

V gene TRBV30 combines with J gene TRBJ1-1, with D tentatively TRBD1 (6 bases). Germline lookup yields CDR1 GTSNPN and CDR2 SVGIG (reference sequence). V lost 4 bases to trimming and J lost 1 base, with 10 bases between them. The CDR3 covers 13 residues. The DNA for the CDR3 is TGTGCCTGGACAGGGGCCCGGAACACTGAAGCTTTCTTT. Protein product: CAWTGARNTEAFF. Full variable domain (missing parts from reference TRBV30 and TRBJ1-1): SQTIHQWPATLVQPVGSPLSLECTVEGTSNPNLYWYRQAAGRGLQLLFYSVGIGQISSEVPQNLSASRPQDRQFILSSKKLLLSDSGFYLCAWTGARNTEAFFGQGTRLTVV.

The V and J genes are TRBV7-8 and TRBJ2-5; 7 bases agree with TRBD2. TRBJ2-7 matches the DNA end more closely, so the J call is doubtful. The CDR3 has 14 amino acids. The germline V gene has CDR1 SGHVS and CDR2 FQNEAQ. In DNA, the CDR3 is TGTGCCAGCAGGCTTGGGTCTAGCGGCTACGAGCAGTACTTC. It translates to CASRLGSSGYEQYF.

This chain connects TRBV18 to TRBJ2-7; a weak D match, TRBD1 (5 bases). Trimming pared 3 bases from V and 2 bases from J, leaving 14 bases between. This CDR3 is built from 15 residues. The germline CDR1 and CDR2 sequences are KGHSH and LQKENI. DNA of the CDR3: TGTGCCAGCTCACCTACAGCAGGGTCACCCTACGAGCAGTACTTC. This codes for CASSPTAGSPYEQYF.

The chain is built from TRBV2 and TRBJ1-3, with D possibly TRBD1 on 5 matching bases. V lost 5 bases and J 2 bases, leaving 19 bases between the germline ends. CDR3 length equals 17 residues. From germline, CDR1 is SNHLY and CDR2 FYNNEI. CDR3 residues: CASSLIRDAGTGNTIYF. The CDR3 DNA reads as TGTGCCAGCAGTCTAATTCGGGACGCGGGGACTGGAAACACCATATATTTT.

The chain employs TRBV5-6 and TRBJ2-7, with 11 bases matching TRBD2. The V gene end was trimmed by 0 bases and the J gene end by 3 bases; junction bases not matched to a gene: 2. The CDR3 has 15 residues. Germline V gene lookup returns CDR1 SGHDT and CDR2 YYEEEE. CDR3 region: CASSLGLAGFYEQYF. The CDR3 DNA reads as TGTGCCAGCAGCTTGGGACTAGCGGGGTTCTACGAGCAGTACTTC.

The chain is built from TRBV2 and TRBJ2-1; no clear D. Trimming pared 0 bases from V and 5 bases from J, leaving 20 bases between. Germline CDR1 and CDR2: SNHLY and FYNNEI. CDR3 size: 18 residues. The CDR3 here is CASSEALPGSATNNEQFF. The CDR3 DNA is TGTGCCAGCAGTGAAGCGCTTCCGGGTTCCGCGACGAACAATGAGCAGTTCTTC.

A note on this clone: Different DNA sequences within this sample yield the same CDR3. The V call is TRBV6-5, the J call TRBJ1-4; no clear D gene. The CDR3 runs to 13 residues. Between the trimmed V and J ends, which lost 1 base and 7 bases, there was a span of 7 bases. CDR1 and CDR2 (germline): MNHEY, SVGAGI. The CDR3 protein is CASSYLGGEKLFF. The DNA of the CDR3 is TGTGCCAGCAGTTACTTAGGAGGTGAAAAACTGTTTTTT.

This chain connects TRBV7-9 to TRBJ2-3, with D unresolved. V lost 5 bases, J lost 6 bases, and 9 bases lay in between. Germline CDR1 reads SEHNR; CDR2 reads FQNEAQ (reference sequence). This CDR3 comprises 12 residues. The CDR3 reads CASSRTGDTQYF. In DNA form, the CDR3 reads TGTGCCAGCAGCCGAACCGGTGATACGCAGTATTTT. The entire variable domain, with the rest obtained from reference TRBV7-9 and TRBJ2-3, is as follows: DTGVSQNPRHKITKRGQNVTFRCDPISEHNRLYWYRQTLGQGPEFLTYFQNEAQLEKSRLLSDRFSAERPKGSFSTLEIQRTEQGDSAMYLCASSRTGDTQYFGPGTRLTVL.

This clone was seen only once. The rearrangement joins TRBV18 to TRBJ1-2; TRBD1 aligns across 9 bases. Trimming took 3 bases from V and 4 from J; bases not matched to a gene: 3. The CDR3 consists of 14 residues. Germline CDR1 is KGHSH and CDR2 is LQKENI. The CDR3: CASSPGQGVYGYTF. In DNA form, the CDR3 reads TGTGCCAGCTCACCGGGACAGGGAGTCTATGGCTACACCTTC.

This clone appeared a few times. The chain is built from TRBV10-3 and TRBJ2-1, with 8 bases lining up with TRBD2. The CDR3 has 14 amino acids. CDR1 ENHRY and CDR2 SYGVKD come from the germline V gene. The V segment lost 4 bases and the J segment 9 bases; nucleotides outside the gene matches: 8. The CDR3 reads CAISGLAGLREQFF. The CDR3 bases are TGTGCCATCAGTGGGCTAGCGGGTCTCCGTGAGCAGTTCTTC.

The genes are TRBV15 and TRBJ2-5; D tentatively reads TRBD1 or TRBD2 (6 bases each). This CDR3 has 16 residues. Germline V CDR1 and CDR2: LNHNV, YYDKDF (reference sequence). Trimming left V 5 bases short and J 3 bases short, with 19 bases between. The CDR3 protein is CATSGGAFGQKETQYF. CDR3 nucleotides: TGTGCCACCAGCGGAGGGGCCTTCGGACAGAAAGAGACCCAGTACTTC.

This clone was observed a single time. The genes are TRBV6-1 and TRBJ2-1, with D possibly TRBD2 on 6 matching bases. Germline CDR1 MNHNS, CDR2 SASEGT. The V and J ends lost 2 bases and 2 bases respectively, with 10 bases between them. This CDR3 is built from 15 residues. The CDR3 region has the DNA TGTGCCAGCAGTGAACGGGAGACTCCCTACAATGAGCAGTTCTTC. This translates into CASSERETPYNEQFF.

As to this clone: Relative to the germline gene, one junction end is altered; a read error may explain this. The rearrangement links TRBV4-1 to TRBJ2-5, with 14 bases fitting TRBD2. CDR1 and CDR2 from the germline V gene are MGHRA and YSYEKL. The CDR3 length is 18 residues. CDR3 sequence reads: CASSQVNLGLAGGEAQYF. The CDR3 coding sequence is TGCGCCAGCAGCCAAGTAAACCTAGGACTAGCGGGAGGAGAGGCCCAGTACTTC.

The rearrangement links TRBV7-6 to TRBJ2-3; no definite D call. Germline values: CDR1 SGHVS, CDR2 FNYEAQ. V dropped 4 bases and J dropped 6 bases, with 11 bases sitting between them. The CDR3 is 13 residues long. The CDR3 spells CASSSGVLDTQYF. The CDR3 nucleotides read TGTGCCAGCAGCTCAGGCGTCTTGGATACGCAGTATTTT.

A remark on this clone: The sample carries other DNA sequences with the same CDR3. This chain joins TRBV5-5 and TRBJ2-7, with D maybe TRBD2 (6 bases). This CDR3 contains 15 residues. V was pared by 0 bases and J by 1 base, with 11 bases between. From germline, CDR1 is SGHKS and CDR2 YYEKEE (reference sequence). The CDR3: CASSLVGGGSYEQYF. The CDR3 nucleotides read TGTGCCAGCAGCTTGGTGGGAGGCGGGTCCTACGAGCAGTACTTC.